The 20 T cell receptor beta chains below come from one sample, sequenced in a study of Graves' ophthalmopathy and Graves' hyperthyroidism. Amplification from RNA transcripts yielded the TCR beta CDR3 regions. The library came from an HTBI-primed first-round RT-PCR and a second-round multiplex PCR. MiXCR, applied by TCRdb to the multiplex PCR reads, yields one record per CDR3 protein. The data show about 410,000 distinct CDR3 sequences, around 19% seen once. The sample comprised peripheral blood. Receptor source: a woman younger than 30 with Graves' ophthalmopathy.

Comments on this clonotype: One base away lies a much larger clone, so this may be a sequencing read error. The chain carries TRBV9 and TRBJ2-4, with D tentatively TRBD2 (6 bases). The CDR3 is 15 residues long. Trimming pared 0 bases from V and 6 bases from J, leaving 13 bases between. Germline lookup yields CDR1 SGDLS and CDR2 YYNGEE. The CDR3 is CASSVGGGTRNIQYF. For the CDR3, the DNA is TGTGCCAGCAGCGTAGGGGGAGGAACCAGAAACATTCAGTACTTC.

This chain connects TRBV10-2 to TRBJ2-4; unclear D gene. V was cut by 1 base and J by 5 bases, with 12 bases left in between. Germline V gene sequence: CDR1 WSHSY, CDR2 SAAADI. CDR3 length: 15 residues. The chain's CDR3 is CASSEWSTVQNIQYF. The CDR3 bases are TGCGCCAGCAGTGAGTGGAGTACTGTACAAAACATTCAGTACTTC.

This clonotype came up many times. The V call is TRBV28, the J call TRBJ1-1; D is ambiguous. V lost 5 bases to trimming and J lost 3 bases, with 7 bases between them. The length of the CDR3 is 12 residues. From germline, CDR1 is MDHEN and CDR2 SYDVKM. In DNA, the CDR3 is TGTGCCAGCAGTCTCCAAGACACTGAAGCTTTCTTT. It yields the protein CASSLQDTEAFF.

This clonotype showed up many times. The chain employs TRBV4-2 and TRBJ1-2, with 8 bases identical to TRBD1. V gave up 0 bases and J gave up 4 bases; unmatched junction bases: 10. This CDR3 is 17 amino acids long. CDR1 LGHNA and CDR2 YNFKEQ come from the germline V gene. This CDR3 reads CASSQDSRDRPSYGYTF. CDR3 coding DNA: TGTGCCAGCAGCCAAGATTCTAGGGACAGGCCAAGCTATGGCTACACCTTC.

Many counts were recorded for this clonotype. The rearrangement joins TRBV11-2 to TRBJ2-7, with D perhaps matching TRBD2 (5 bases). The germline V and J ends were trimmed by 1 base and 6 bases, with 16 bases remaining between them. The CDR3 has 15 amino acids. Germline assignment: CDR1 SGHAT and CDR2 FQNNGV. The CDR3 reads CASSLGTRRAGEQYF. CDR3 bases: TGTGCCAGCAGCTTAGGGACCCGGCGGGCGGGCGAGCAGTACTTC.

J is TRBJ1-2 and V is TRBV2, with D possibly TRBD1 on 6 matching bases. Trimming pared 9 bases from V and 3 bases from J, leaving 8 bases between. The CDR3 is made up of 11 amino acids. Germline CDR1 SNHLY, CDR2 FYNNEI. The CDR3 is CASNRDYGYTF. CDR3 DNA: TGTGCCAGTAACAGGGACTATGGCTACACCTTC.

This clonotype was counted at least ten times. As DNA, the CDR3 is TGTGCCAGCAGTTCGGGACAGGGTATCAATCAGCCCCAGCATTTT. It specifies CASSSGQGINQPQHF. V and J are TRBV6-2 or TRBV6-3 and TRBJ1-5, with TRBD1 matching over 9 bases. V lost 4 bases to trimming and J lost 3 bases; unmatched junction nucleotides: 4. CDR3 size: 15 residues. The germline V gene encodes CDR1 MNHEY and CDR2 SVGEGT.

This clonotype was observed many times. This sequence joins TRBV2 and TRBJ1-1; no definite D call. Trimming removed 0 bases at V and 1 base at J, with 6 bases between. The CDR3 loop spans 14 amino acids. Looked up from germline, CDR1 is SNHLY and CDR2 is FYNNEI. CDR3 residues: CASSEAHRNTEAFF. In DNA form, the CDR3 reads TGTGCCAGCAGTGAAGCTCACAGGAACACTGAAGCTTTCTTT.

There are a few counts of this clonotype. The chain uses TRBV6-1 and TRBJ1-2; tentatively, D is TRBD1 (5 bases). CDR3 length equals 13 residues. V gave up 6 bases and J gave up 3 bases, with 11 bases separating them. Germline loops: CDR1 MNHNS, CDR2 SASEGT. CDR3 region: CASSPGDYYGYTF. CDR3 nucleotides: TGTGCCAGCAGCCCGGGGGATTACTATGGCTACACCTTC.

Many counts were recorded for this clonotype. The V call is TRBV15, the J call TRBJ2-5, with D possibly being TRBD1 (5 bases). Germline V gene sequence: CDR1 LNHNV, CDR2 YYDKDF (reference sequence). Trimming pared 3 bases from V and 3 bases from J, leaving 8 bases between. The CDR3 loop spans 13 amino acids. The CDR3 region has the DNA TGTGCCACCAGCAGGGGGCGTAAAGAGACCCAGTACTTC. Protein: CATSRGRKETQYF.

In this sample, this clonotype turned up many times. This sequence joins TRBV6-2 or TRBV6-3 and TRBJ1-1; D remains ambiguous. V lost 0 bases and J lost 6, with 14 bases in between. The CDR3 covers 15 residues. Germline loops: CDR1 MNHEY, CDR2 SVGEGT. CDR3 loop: CASSYSILGRAEAFF. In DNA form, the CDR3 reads TGTGCCAGCAGTTACTCGATTCTAGGTCGGGCTGAAGCTTTCTTT.

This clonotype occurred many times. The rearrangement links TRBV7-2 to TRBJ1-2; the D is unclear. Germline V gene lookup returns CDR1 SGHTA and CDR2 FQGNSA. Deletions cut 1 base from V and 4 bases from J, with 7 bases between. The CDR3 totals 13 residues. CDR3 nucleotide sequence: TGTGCCAGCAGCTTAGGGGAGACCTATGGCTACACCTTC. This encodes CASSLGETYGYTF.

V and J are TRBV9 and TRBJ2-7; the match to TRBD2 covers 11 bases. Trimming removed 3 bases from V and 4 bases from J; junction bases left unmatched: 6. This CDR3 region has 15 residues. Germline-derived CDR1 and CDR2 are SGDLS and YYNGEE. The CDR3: CASSGSGTSGYEQYF. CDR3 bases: TGTGCCAGCAGCGGCTCCGGGACTAGCGGTTACGAGCAGTACTTC.

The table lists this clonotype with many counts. For the CDR3, the DNA is TGTGCCAGTAGTATTGACAGGGGGGACACTGAAGCTTTCTTT. Encoded protein: CASSIDRGDTEAFF. This chain links TRBV19 with TRBJ1-1; 9 positions agree with TRBD1. V trimming: 3 bases; J trimming: 3 bases; junction bases outside the gene matches: 2. This CDR3 is built from 14 residues. Germline V gene data show CDR1 as LNHDA and CDR2 as SQIVND (reference sequence).

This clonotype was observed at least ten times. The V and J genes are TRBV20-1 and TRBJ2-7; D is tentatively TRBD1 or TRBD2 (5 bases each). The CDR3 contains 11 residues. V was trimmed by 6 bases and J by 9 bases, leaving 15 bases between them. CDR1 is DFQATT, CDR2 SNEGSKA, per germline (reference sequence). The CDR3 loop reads CSAPRRGGQYF. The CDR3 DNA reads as TGCAGTGCCCCGCGACGGGGCGGGCAGTACTTC.

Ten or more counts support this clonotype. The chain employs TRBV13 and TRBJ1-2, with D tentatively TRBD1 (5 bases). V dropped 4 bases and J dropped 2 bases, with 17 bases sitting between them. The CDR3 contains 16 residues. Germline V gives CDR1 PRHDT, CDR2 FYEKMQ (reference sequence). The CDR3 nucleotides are TGTGCCAGCAGCTCTCCGACGGAGGCAGGGAACTATGGCTACACCTTC. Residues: CASSSPTEAGNYGYTF.

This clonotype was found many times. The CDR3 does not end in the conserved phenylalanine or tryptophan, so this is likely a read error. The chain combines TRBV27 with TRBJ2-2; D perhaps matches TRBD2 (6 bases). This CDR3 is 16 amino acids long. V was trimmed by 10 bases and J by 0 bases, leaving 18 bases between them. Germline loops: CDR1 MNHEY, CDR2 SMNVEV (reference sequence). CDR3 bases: TGTGCCACCAGCCTTAGCGGCAATGCGAACACCGGGGAGCTGTTTCTT. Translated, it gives CATSLSGNANTGELFL.

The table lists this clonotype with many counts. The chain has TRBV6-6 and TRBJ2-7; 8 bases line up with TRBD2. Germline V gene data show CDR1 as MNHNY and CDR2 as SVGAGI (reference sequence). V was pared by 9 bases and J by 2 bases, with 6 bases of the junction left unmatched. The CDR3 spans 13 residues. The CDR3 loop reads CASAVAGTYEQYF. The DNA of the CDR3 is TGTGCCAGTGCCGTAGCGGGGACCTACGAGCAGTACTTC.

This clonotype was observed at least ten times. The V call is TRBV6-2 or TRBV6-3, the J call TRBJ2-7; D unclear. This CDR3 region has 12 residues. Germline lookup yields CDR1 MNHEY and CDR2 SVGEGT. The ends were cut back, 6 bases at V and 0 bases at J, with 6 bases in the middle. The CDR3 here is CASRGPSYEQYF. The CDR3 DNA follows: TGTGCCAGCAGGGGTCCCTCCTACGAGCAGTACTTC.

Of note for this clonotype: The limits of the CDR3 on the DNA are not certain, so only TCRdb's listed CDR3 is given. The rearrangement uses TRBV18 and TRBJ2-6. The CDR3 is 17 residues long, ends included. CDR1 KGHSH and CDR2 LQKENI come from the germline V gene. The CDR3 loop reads CASSLYFGDSGANVLTF.